The clone carrying this T cell receptor beta chain came up many times. Its antigen is not known. The data originate from a study of T cells in Graves' hyperthyroidism and ophthalmopathy. Overall study findings and caveats: Blood samples included most of the expanded thyroid clonotypes exceeding 0.001.

The V gene's germline CDR1 is SGHAT and CDR2 FQNNGV. V lost 5 bases to trimming and J lost 4 bases, with 14 bases between them. CDR3 length: 14 amino acids. Amplified TCR beta CDR3 regions came from RNA transcripts. HTBI primers were employed in a first-round RT-PCR of the TCR CDR3. In TCRdb, the multiplex PCR reads were re-called with MiXCR into one record per CDR3 protein. The table includes hundreds of thousands of distinct CDR3 sequences, under 15% detected once. For the diagnoses, clinical symptoms, serum thyroxine and TRAb, thyroid ultrasound and orbital computed tomography were used. An approximately 9.8 ml volume of fresh peripheral blood provided the PBMCs.

The sample was blood. The chain carries TRBV11-2 and TRBJ1-1, with D perhaps matching TRBD1 (6 bases). This TCR was recovered from a woman between 18 and 30 years old with Graves' hyperthyroidism. The CDR3 DNA follows: TGTGCCAGCAGCGAGGGGGGAAGGGGCACTGAAGCTTTCTTT. This translates into CASSEGGRGTEAFF.